This TCR beta chain emerged from a study of radiation and T cells in renal cell carcinoma (TCRdb year 2020). Background for the entire study: TCR beta sequencing covered 50 to 55 samples in total, comprising some 25 tumors and roughly 27 peripheral blood samples. The last blood draw occurred 4 weeks after radiation, at the same time as nephrectomy. Across all 55 or so samples, several million unique CDR3 nucleotide sequences, encoding 2.5 million to 3 million unique CDR3 amino acid sequences, were identified.

On the study overall, not on this receptor specifically: In blood, the top tumor clonotypes increased between baseline and 2 weeks post-radiation and then shrank by 4 weeks, which suggests that tumor-resident clones expanded only transiently. Because no pretreatment tumor biopsies were available, whether clonotypes were present in the tumor at baseline could not be determined. The single-armed trial design could not address effects of radiation dose or scheduling on the TCR repertoire. Dynamics of the blood repertoire were not tracked past 4 weeks after treatment.

The label giving this sample's time point can be read as: blood 4 weeks post-SBRT, at nephrectomy. In light of the paper, this sample's treatment or condition label describes: 15 Gy SBRT to primary tumor, nephrectomy 4 weeks later. The samples were drawn from a clinical trial, where primary renal cell carcinomas were treated with 15 Gy of stereotactic body radiation therapy and then removed by nephrectomy 4 weeks afterward. To track tumor-enriched clonotypes, serial peripheral blood was sampled from radiation-treated patients at baseline and at 2 weeks and 4 weeks after SBRT. All patients had renal cell carcinoma with clear cell pathology. Genomic DNA for TCR sequencing was prepared using the QIAamp DNA Blood Mini Kit (Qiagen). Only samples passing all quality control checks were included in the analyses. The CDR3 sequence holds 13 residues, the cysteine and phenylalanine included. The retained sequence is limited to the CDR3, 39 bases, with the frame set at the first base. CDR1 SSHAT and CDR2 FNYEAQ were looked up in the germline V gene (reference sequence). Trimming takes 4 bases from V and 4 bases from J, and the germline ends sit 10 bases apart.

TCR beta libraries were generated from genomic DNA with the immunoSEQ kit, following the manufacturer's recommendations. To prepare the libraries, a first multiplex PCR with proprietary primers was run, followed by a second PCR that added unique barcodes, and a bead cleanup was done after each round. Each sample batch included a kit-provided positive control reaction and a negative control reaction. The final libraries underwent checking on an Agilent 4200 TapeStation D1000 ScreenTape, volumetric pooling, and quantification by qPCR. Sequencing was performed on an Illumina NextSeq500 with a MidOutput 150-cycle cartridge, and 156 Read1 and 15 Index1 cycles were run with kit custom primers. The pooled library was loaded at around 1.1 pM with about 20% PhiX control spiked in. The original pipeline was this. The vendor-processed data were analyzed in R, and a clonotype was defined as all T cells that share the same CDR3 nucleotide sequence. For clone abundance analyses, frequencies were normalized to the 10,000 most abundant clones in each sample. Public T cell clones, averaging fewer than five per sample, were removed before analysis. Tumor-enriched and baseline blood-enriched clonotypes were defined by at least a 32-fold difference in abundance between compartments. A beta-binomial differential abundance model was applied to find clonotypes that expanded or contracted between blood time points. Similarity between tumor and blood repertoires was quantified using the Baroni-Urbani and Buser coefficient, and groups were compared with two-tailed Wilcoxon tests in R. Drawn from immuneACCESS, this table holds only the in-frame rearrangements with V and J called that TCRdb kept. Clones are partly lost; checked studies trace under half to an unresolved V gene and leave the rest unexplained. That table supplies the V and J calls and clone size; D and trimming were determined from the DNA. The table for this sample lists roughly 61,000 clones; over 60% of them were counted only once. Over 5.5% of the sample comes from the top ten.

As to this clone: Its antigen is not yet known. Base qualities are not provided; no much larger clone lies one nucleotide away.

Recombination linked TRBV7-7 to TRBJ2-5; perhaps TRBD2 is the D gene, with 6 bases matching. This TCR was recovered from a man between 60 and 75 years old with renal cell carcinoma. The source material was blood, sampled from a patient whose treatment included radiotherapy and nephrectomy. The CDR3: CASSSGVSETQYF. The DNA is TGTGCCAGCAGCTCGGGAGTGTCAGAGACCCAGTACTTC.